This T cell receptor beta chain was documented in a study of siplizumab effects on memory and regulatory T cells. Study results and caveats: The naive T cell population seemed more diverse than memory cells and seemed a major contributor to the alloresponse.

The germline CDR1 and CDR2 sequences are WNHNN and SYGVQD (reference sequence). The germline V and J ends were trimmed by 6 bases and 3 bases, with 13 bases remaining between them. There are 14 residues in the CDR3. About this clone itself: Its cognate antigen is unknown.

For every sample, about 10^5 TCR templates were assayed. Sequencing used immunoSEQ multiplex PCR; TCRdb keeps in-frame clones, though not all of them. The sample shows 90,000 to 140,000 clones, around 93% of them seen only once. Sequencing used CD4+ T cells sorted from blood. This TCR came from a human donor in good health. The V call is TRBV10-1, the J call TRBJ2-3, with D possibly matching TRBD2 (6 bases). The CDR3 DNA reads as TGCGCCAGCAGGGGGACTCTGCAAACAGATACGCAGTATTTT. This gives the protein CASRGTLQTDTQYF.